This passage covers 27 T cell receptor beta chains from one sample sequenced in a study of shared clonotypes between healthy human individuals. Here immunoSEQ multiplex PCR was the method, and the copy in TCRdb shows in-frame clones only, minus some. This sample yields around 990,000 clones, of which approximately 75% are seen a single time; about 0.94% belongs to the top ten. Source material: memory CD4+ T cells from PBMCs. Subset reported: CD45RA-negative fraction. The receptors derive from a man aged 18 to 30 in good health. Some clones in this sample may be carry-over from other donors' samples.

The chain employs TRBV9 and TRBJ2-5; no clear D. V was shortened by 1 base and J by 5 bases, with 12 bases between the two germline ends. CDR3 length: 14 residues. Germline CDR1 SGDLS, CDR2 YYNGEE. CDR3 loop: CASSVRSVGETQYF. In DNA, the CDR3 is TGTGCCAGCAGCGTAAGGTCGGTCGGCGAGACCCAGTACTTC.

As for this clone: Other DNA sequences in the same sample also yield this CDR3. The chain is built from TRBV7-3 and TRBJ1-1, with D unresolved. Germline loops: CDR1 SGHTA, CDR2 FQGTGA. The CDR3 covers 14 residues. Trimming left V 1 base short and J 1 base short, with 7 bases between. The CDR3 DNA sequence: TGTGCCAGCAGCTTAATCGATGGGAACACTGAAGCTTTCTTT. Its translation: CASSLIDGNTEAFF.

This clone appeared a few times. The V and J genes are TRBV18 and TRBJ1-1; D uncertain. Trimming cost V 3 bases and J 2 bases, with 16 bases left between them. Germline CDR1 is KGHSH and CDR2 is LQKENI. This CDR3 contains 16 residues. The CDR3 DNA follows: TGTGCCAGCTCACCTTATCCGGGCCGACTTAACACTGAAGCTTTCTTT. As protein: CASSPYPGRLNTEAFF.

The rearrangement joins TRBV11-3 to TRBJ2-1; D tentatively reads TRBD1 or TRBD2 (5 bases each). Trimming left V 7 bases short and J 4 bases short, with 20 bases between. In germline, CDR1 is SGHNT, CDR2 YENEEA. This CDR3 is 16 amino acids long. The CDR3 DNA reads TGTGCCAGCACCGCGACCGGGGCTGGGCATTACAATGAGCAGTTCTTC. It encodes CASTATGAGHYNEQFF. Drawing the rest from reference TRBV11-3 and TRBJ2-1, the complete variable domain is EAGVVQSPRYKIIEKKQPVAFWCNPISGHNTLYWYLQNLGQGPELLIRYENEEAVDDSQLPKDRFSAERLKGVDSTLKIQPAELGDSAVYLCASTATGAGHYNEQFFGPGTRLTVL.

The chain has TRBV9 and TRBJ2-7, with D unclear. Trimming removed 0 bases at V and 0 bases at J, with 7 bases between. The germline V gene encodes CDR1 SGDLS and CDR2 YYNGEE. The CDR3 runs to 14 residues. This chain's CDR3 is CASSVETNSYEQYF. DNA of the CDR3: TGTGCCAGCAGCGTAGAAACTAACTCCTACGAGCAGTACTTC.

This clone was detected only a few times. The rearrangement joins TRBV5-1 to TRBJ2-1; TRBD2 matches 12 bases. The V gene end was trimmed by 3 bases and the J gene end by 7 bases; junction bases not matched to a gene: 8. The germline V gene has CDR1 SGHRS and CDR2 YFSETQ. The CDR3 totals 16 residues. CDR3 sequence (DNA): TGCGCCAGCAGCTCCACCGGGACTAGCGGGCTTAATGAGCAGTTCTTC. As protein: CASSSTGTSGLNEQFF.

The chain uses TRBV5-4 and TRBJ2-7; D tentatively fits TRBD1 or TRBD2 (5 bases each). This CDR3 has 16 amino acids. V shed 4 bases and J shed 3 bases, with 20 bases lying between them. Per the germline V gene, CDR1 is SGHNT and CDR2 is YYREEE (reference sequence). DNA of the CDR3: TGTGCCAGCAGCCCTGGGGGAAGTGGGAGAGGCTACGAGCAGTACTTC. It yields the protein CASSPGGSGRGYEQYF.

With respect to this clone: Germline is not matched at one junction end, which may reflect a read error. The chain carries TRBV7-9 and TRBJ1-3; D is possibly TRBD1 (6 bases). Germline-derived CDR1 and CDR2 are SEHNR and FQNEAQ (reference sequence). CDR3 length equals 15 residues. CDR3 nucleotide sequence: TGTGCCAGCAGCCAACGAACAGGGTCAGGAACCACCATATATTTT. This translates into CASSQRTGSGTTIYF.

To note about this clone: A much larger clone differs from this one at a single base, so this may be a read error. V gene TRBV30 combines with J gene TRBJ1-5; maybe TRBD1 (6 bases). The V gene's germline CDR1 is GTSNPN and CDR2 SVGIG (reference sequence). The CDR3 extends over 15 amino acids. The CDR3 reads CVWNEGHPSNQPQHF. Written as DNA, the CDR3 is TGTGTCTGGAACGAGGGACACCCTAGCAATCAGCCCCAGCATTTT.

CDR3 sequence reads: CASSGVAGVGETQYF. The CDR3 bases are TGTGCCAGCAGTGGGGTGGCGGGAGTGGGGGAGACCCAGTACTTC. The J gene is TRBJ2-5, the V gene TRBV2; 7 bases fit TRBD2. CDR1 is SNHLY, CDR2 FYNNEI, per germline. J lost 5 bases, V lost 4 bases, and 10 bases had no gene match. The CDR3 covers 15 residues.

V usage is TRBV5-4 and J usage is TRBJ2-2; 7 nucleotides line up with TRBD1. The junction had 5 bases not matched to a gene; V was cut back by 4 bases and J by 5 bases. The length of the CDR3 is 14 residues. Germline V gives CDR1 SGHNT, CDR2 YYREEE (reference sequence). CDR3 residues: CASSVGTATGELFF. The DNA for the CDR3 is TGTGCCAGCAGCGTCGGGACAGCTACCGGGGAGCTGTTTTTT.

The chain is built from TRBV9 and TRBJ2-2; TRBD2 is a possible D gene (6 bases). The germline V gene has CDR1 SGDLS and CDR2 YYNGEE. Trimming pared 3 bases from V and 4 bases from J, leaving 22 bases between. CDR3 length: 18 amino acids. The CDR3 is CASSGGMASSPRTGELFF. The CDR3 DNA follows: TGTGCCAGCAGCGGCGGGATGGCGAGCTCCCCTCGCACCGGGGAGCTGTTTTTT.

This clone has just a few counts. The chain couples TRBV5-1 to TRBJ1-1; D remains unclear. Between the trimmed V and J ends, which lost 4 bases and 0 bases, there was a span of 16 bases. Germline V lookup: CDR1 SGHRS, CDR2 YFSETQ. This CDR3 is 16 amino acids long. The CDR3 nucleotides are TGCGCCAGCAGCCCGCCCGGGGTCCGTTTGAACACTGAAGCTTTCTTT. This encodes CASSPPGVRLNTEAFF.

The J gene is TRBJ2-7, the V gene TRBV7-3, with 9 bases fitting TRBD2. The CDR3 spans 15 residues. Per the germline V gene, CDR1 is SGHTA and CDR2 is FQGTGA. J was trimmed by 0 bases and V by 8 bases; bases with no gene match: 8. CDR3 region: CASGLPSGNSYEQYF. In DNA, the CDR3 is TGTGCCAGCGGCCTACCTAGCGGGAACTCCTACGAGCAGTACTTC.

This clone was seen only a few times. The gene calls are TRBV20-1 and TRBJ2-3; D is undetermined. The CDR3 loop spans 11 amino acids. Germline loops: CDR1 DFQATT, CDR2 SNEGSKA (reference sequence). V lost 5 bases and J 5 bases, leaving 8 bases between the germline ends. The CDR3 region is CSAAPGDTQYF. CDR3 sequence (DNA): TGCAGTGCTGCCCCCGGAGATACGCAGTATTTT.

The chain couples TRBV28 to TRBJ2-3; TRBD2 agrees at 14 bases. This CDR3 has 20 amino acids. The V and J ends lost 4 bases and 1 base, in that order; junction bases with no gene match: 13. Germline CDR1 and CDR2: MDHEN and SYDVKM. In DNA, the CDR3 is TGTGCCAGCAGTTCCGGGACTAGCGGGAGAGAGGGGGCGGGCACAGATACGCAGTATTTT. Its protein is CASSSGTSGREGAGTDTQYF.

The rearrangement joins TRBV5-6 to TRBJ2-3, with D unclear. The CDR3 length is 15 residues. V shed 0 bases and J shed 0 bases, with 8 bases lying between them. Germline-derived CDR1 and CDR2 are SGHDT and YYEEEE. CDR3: CASSLATASTDTQYF. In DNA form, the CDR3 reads TGTGCCAGCAGCTTGGCCACAGCTAGCACAGATACGCAGTATTTT.

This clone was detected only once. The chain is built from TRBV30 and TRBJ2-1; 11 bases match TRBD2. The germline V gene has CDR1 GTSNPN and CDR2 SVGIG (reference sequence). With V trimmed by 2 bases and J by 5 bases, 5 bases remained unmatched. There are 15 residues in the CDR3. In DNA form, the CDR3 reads TGTGCCTGGAGTCTCGGGACTAGCGGTCACAATGAGCAGTTCTTC. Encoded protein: CAWSLGTSGHNEQFF.

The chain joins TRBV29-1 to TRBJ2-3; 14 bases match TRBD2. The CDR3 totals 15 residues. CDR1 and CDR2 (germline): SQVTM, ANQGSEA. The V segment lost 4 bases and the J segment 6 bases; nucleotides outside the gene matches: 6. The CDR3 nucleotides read TGCAGCGTTGCCCGGACTAGCGGGAGGACGGATACGCAGTATTTT. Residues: CSVARTSGRTDTQYF.

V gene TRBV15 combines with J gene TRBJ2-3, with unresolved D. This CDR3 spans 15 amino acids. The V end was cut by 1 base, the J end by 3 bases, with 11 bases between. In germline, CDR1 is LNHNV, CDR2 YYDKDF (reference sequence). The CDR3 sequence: CATSRGVGGTDTQYF. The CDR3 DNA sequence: TGTGCCACCAGCAGAGGAGTTGGCGGAACAGATACGCAGTATTTT.

CDR3 sequence (DNA): TGCGCCAGCAGCTTGTCGGGGGGAAGGGAAGCTTTCTTT. Its protein product is CASSLSGGREAFF. This chain joins TRBV5-1 and TRBJ1-1; D perhaps matches TRBD1 (5 bases). The CDR3 length is 13 residues. Germline V gene lookup returns CDR1 SGHRS and CDR2 YFSETQ. The V end lost 1 base, the J end lost 8 bases, and 12 bases lay between the germline ends.

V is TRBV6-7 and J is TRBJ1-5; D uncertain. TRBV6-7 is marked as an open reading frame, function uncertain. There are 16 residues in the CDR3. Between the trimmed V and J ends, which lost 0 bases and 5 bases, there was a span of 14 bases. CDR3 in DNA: TGTGCCAGCAGTTACTCGAAAGTATGGAACTATCAGCCCCAGCATTTT. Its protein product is CASSYSKVWNYQPQHF.

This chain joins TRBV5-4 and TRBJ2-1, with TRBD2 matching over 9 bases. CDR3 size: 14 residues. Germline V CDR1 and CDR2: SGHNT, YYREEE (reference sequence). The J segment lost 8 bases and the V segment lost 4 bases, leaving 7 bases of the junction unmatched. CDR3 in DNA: TGTGCCAGCAGCCCGGGACTAGCTGTCGATGAGCAGTTCTTC. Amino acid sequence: CASSPGLAVDEQFF.

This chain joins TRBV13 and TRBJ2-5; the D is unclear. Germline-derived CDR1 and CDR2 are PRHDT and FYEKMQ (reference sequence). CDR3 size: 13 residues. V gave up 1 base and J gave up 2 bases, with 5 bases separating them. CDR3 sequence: CASSLVGQETQYF. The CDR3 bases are TGTGCCAGCAGCTTAGTGGGTCAAGAGACCCAGTACTTC.

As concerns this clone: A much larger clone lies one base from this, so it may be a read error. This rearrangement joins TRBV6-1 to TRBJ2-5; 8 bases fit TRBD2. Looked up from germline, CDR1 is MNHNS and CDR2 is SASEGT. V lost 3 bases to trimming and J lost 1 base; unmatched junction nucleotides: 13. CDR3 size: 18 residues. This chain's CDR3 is CASSDGLKREYRQETQYF. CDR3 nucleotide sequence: TGTGCCAGCAGTGACGGGTTGAAGCGGGAGTACCGCCAAGAGACCCAGTACTTC.

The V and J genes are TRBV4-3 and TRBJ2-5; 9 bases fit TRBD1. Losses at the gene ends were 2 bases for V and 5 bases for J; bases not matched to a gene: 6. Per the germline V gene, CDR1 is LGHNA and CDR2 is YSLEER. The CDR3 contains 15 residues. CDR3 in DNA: TGCGCCAGCAGCCAAATAGGGACAGGGCGGGAGACCCAGTACTTC. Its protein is CASSQIGTGRETQYF.

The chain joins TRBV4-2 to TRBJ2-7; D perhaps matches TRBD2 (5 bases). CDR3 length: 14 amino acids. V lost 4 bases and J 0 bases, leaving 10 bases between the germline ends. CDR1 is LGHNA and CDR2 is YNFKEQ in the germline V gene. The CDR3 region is CASSLRGNSYEQYF. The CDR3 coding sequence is TGTGCCAGCAGCCTGAGAGGGAACTCCTACGAGCAGTACTTC.